This T cell receptor (beta chain) was found in a study of blood T cell repertoires in COVID-19. Profiled with immunoSEQ multiplex PCR; TCRdb holds only in-frame clones, not every one. The sample records about 54,000 clones, roughly four fifths being singletons. The CDR3 is 13 residues long. CDR1 and CDR2 (germline): SGHAT, FQNNGV. V lost 5 bases and J lost 5, with 12 bases in between. The receptor was derived from an older woman with acute or convalescent COVID-19. The chain uses TRBV11-2 and TRBJ2-5; D is perhaps TRBD1 (5 bases). The sample comprised peripheral blood. Here the CDR3 reads CASSARVEETQYF. The CDR3 bases are TGTGCCAGCAGCGCCAGGGTAGAGGAGACCCAGTACTTC.